This T cell receptor beta chain was obtained from a study of primary melanoma T cells and metastatic recurrence. Across the whole study: Primary melanomas here were stage T2 to T4, over 1 mm thick.

This CDR3 contains 14 residues. Trimming took off 4 bases at V and 5 bases at J, with 13 bases between the two ends. Germline values: CDR1 SGHRS, CDR2 YFSETQ. Here immunoSEQ multiplex PCR was the method, and the copy in TCRdb shows in-frame clones only, minus some. The data show around 790 clones, with roughly three quarters seen just once and roughly two fifths held by the top ten. Regarding the study as a whole: T-cell fraction over 20% seemed protective regardless of ulceration or nodes. A T-cell-mediated antitumor response in primary melanoma was only suggested.

Patients with resected primary melanoma were considered at risk of metastatic recurrence. Turning to this clone: Antigen: not known.

The chain employs TRBV5-1 and TRBJ1-5; D is unresolved. Sequencing used melanoma tumor tissue. This clonotype originated in a human donor with melanoma. This CDR3 reads CASSPHWGYQPQHF. CDR3 coding DNA: TGCGCCAGCAGCCCCCATTGGGGATATCAGCCCCAGCATTTT.